These T cell receptor beta chains were read from a single sample in a study of T cells in Graves' hyperthyroidism and ophthalmopathy. In TCRdb, the multiplex PCR reads were re-called with MiXCR into one record per CDR3 protein. The table has fewer than 750,000 distinct CDR3 sequences, about 15% seen once. Sequenced input: blood. The receptors shown here come from a woman aged 40 to 55 with Graves' ophthalmopathy. Both conserved end residues are part of each CDR3. D genes are given only for firm matches. Clone size, where shown, is once, few, many, or a class for clones that have expanded.

clone size,D gene,V gene,J gene,CDR3 protein,CDR3 DNA
many,.,TRBV6-5,TRBJ1-1,CASSYSRTNTEAFF,TGTGCCAGCAGTTATTCACGGACGAACACTGAAGCTTTCTTT
.,.,TRBV28,TRBJ2-5,CASSGDRPSQETQYF,TGTGCCAGCAGTGGTGACAGGCCGTCCCAAGAGACCCAGTACTTC
few,TRBD2,TRBV11-2,TRBJ2-7,CASSLRTSGRWDIEQYF,TGTGCCAGCAGCTTAAGGACTAGCGGGAGGTGGGACATCGAGCAGTACTTC
few,TRBD1,TRBV7-2,TRBJ2-7,CASRRTGGSTYEQYF,TGTGCCAGCAGGAGGACAGGGGGATCGACCTACGAGCAGTACTTC
.,TRBD1,TRBV6-2/TRBV6-3,TRBJ1-2,CASSYGTGYGCTF,TGTGCCAGCAGTTACGGGACAGGCTATGGCTGCACCTTC
many,.,TRBV12-3/TRBV12-4,TRBJ1-2,CASSLGWGYTF,TGTGCCAGCAGTTTGGGGTGGGGCTACACCTTC
.,TRBD1,TRBV19,TRBJ1-1,CASSSSGQGEGTEAFF,TGTGCCAGTAGTTCATCAGGACAGGGAGAGGGAACTGAAGCTTTCTTT
many,.,TRBV29-1,TRBJ1-2,CSVGEVSGSYGYTF,TGCAGCGTTGGGGAGGTTTCGGGCTCCTATGGCTACACCTTC
many,TRBD2,TRBV28,TRBJ2-5,CASSLSTSGPQETQYF,TGTGCCAGCAGTTTATCGACTAGCGGGCCACAAGAGACCCAGTACTTC
.,.,TRBV15,TRBJ1-2,CATSRDSGGPRGYTF,TGTGCCACCAGCAGAGATTCCGGGGGACCGAGAGGCTACACCTTC
many,.,TRBV6-5,TRBJ1-1,CASSYGTDTEAFF,TGTGCCAGCAGTTACGGGACGGACACTGAAGCTTTCTTT
many,.,TRBV7-8,TRBJ1-5,CASSLEQGGHEQPQHF,TGTGCCAGCAGCTTAGAGCAGGGAGGTCATGAACAGCCCCAGCATTTT
many,.,TRBV2,TRBJ2-2,CASMKDENTGELFF,TGTGCCAGCATGAAGGACGAGAACACCGGGGAGCTGTTTTTT
many,.,TRBV6-4,TRBJ1-2,CASNLSPGGEANYGYTF,TGTGCCAGCAACCTCTCACCGGGGGGGGAAGCTAACTATGGCTACACCTTC
many,.,TRBV12-3/TRBV12-4,TRBJ1-1,CASSHSNTEAFF,TGTGCCAGCTCCCACTCGAACACTGAAGCTTTCTTT
few,.,TRBV20-1,TRBJ2-7,CSARGQTKTYEQYF,TGCAGTGCTAGGGGGCAGACCAAAACGTACGAGCAGTACTTC
many,.,TRBV28,TRBJ2-7,CASRNTPSGEQYF,TGTGCCAGCAGAAATACACCGTCCGGCGAGCAGTACTTC
many,.,TRBV28,TRBJ1-6,CASTRLGSPLHF,TGTGCCAGCACAAGGTTGGGTTCACCCCTCCACTTT
many,TRBD2,TRBV7-7,TRBJ2-5,CASSFLAGVKETQYF,TGTGCTAGCAGCTTTCTAGCGGGAGTTAAAGAGACCCAGTACTTC
many,.,TRBV28,TRBJ2-7,CASRTDGFEEQYF,TGTGCCAGCAGAACGGACGGGTTTGAGGAGCAGTACTTC
.,TRBD1,TRBV10-3,TRBJ1-2,CAISEGLGQIYGYTF,TGTGCCATCAGTGAAGGTCTGGGACAGATATATGGCTACACCTTC
many,TRBD1,TRBV6-5,TRBJ2-7,CASSSPGTGRAYEQYF,TGTGCCAGCAGTTCTCCCGGGACAGGAAGGGCCTACGAGCAGTACTTC
many,.,TRBV24-1,TRBJ1-1,CATRSRGMNTEAFF,TGTGCCACCAGATCGAGGGGCATGAACACTGAAGCTTTCTTT
few,.,TRBV7-2,TRBJ1-6,CASSTEGTAVNSPLHF,TGTGCCAGCAGCACGGAAGGGACGGCTGTGAATTCACCCCTCCACTTT
many,TRBD1,TRBV28,TRBJ2-5,CASSQTGDGKETQYF,TGTGCCAGCAGTCAGACAGGGGACGGGAAAGAGACCCAGTACTTC
.,TRBD2,TRBV11-2,TRBJ2-7,CASSLGLAGEAVTYEQYF,TGTGCCAGCAGCTTGGGACTAGCGGGAGAAGCCGTGACCTACGAGCAGTACTTC
.,TRBD1,TRBV6-1,TRBJ1-2,CASSGTGEYGYTF,TGTGCCAGCTCCGGGACAGGGGAGTATGGCTACACCTTC
many,.,TRBV7-9,TRBJ1-1,CASSLVIGGTEAFF,TGTGCCAGCAGCTTAGTGATAGGGGGCACTGAAGCTTTCTTT
.,.,TRBV18,TRBJ1-1,CASSPMTETEAFF,TGTGCCAGCTCACCCATGACAGAGACTGAAGCTTTCTTT
.,TRBD1,TRBV4-3,TRBJ1-1,CASRDRDRNTEAFF,TGCGCCAGCAGGGACCGGGACAGGAACACTGAAGCTTTCTTT
.,.,TRBV5-1,TRBJ1-5,CASSEGGLYSNQPQHF,TGCGCCAGCAGCGAGGGGGGACTTTATAGCAATCAGCCCCAGCATTTT
.,.,TRBV12-3/TRBV12-4,TRBJ1-5,CASSPARSWQPQHF,TGTGCCAGCAGTCCCGCTCGGTCTTGGCAGCCCCAGCATTTT
.,.,TRBV6-2/TRBV6-3,TRBJ2-7,CASSFPNLKGEQYF,TGTGCCAGCAGTTTCCCCAATTTGAAAGGCGAGCAGTACTTC
.,TRBD1,TRBV28,TRBJ1-2,CASRVPGQGPSIYGYTF,TGTGCCAGCAGAGTTCCGGGACAGGGGCCTTCTATCTATGGCTACACCTTC
many,TRBD1,TRBV30,TRBJ2-7,CAWDRGVTLTRLDEQYF,TGTGCCTGGGACAGGGGGGTGACTTTGACCCGGCTTGACGAGCAGTACTTC
many,TRBD1,TRBV28,TRBJ1-1,CASSPPDRDTEAFF,TGTGCCAGCAGCCCGCCCGACAGGGACACTGAAGCTTTCTTT
.,.,TRBV5-1,TRBJ2-5,CASSPRDSLETQYF,TGCGCCAGCAGCCCCCGGGACTCCTTAGAGACCCAGTACTTC
few,TRBD1,TRBV6-1,TRBJ1-5,CASRQGFHQPQHF,TGTGCCAGCCGACAGGGGTTCCATCAGCCCCAGCATTTT
many,.,TRBV28,TRBJ1-5,CASFGSLPQPQHF,TGTGCCAGCTTCGGCAGCCTTCCCCAGCCCCAGCATTTT
many,TRBD2,TRBV12-3/TRBV12-4,TRBJ2-7,CASSFPTSGSEQYF,TGTGCCAGCAGTTTCCCGACTAGCGGGAGTGAGCAGTACTTC
few,.,TRBV7-9,TRBJ1-1,CASSDPPSEAFF,TGTGCCAGCAGCGACCCCCCATCGGAAGCTTTCTTT
few,.,TRBV27,TRBJ2-7,CASSFGEGGEQYF,TGTGCCAGCAGTTTTGGCGAAGGGGGGGAGCAGTACTTC
many,.,TRBV30,TRBJ1-1,CAWSRAGEAFF,TGTGCCTGGAGTCGGGCGGGTGAAGCTTTCTTT
.,.,TRBV12-3/TRBV12-4,TRBJ1-2,CATLGSSNYGYTF,TGTGCCACCCTGGGCAGTTCTAACTATGGCTACACCTTC
.,.,TRBV6-1,TRBJ1-1,CASRNSQANTEAFF,TGTGCCAGCAGAAACAGCCAAGCGAACACTGAAGCTTTCTTT
few,TRBD2,TRBV6-5,TRBJ2-7,CASSYSGRGGQYF,TGTGCCAGCAGCTACTCCGGGCGGGGGGGCCAGTACTTC
many,.,TRBV28,TRBJ2-7,CASSTTGAYEQYF,TGTGCCAGCAGTACGACCGGAGCCTACGAGCAGTACTTC
.,TRBD1,TRBV6-1,TRBJ2-5,CATGTFRDRGLGETQYF,TGTGCCACCGGTACATTTCGGGACAGGGGGCTTGGAGAGACCCAGTACTTC
many,.,TRBV30,TRBJ1-2,CAWSVRDYTF,TGTGCCTGGAGTGTGAGGGACTACACCTTC
many,.,TRBV30,TRBJ1-5,CAWGQRGRNQPQHF,TGTGCCTGGGGCCAGAGGGGCCGTAATCAGCCCCAGCATTTT
many,TRBD1,TRBV2,TRBJ2-7,CASGYRTGITSYEQYF,TGTGCCAGCGGGTATAGGACAGGGATCACTTCCTACGAGCAGTACTTC
once,.,TRBV12-3/TRBV12-4,TRBJ2-7,CASKNSAYEQYF,TGTGCCAGCAAGAATAGTGCGTACGAGCAGTACTTC
.,TRBD2,TRBV28,TRBJ2-3,CASSRAGDPDTQYF,TGTGCCAGCAGTCGAGCGGGAGATCCAGATACGCAGTATTTT
many,.,TRBV2,TRBJ2-3,CASSSALTDTQYF,TGTGCCAGCAGTAGCGCCCTCACAGATACGCAGTATTTT
many,TRBD1,TRBV29-1,TRBJ2-5,CSVDRDVTGVTQYF,TGCAGCGTTGACCGCGACGTTACAGGGGTGACCCAGTACTTC
few,.,TRBV27,TRBJ2-2,CASSQTRAGELFF,TGTGCCAGCAGTCAGACCCGGGCCGGGGAGCTGTTTTTT
many,.,TRBV27,TRBJ1-1,CASSPRDAAHTEAFF,TGTGCCAGCAGTCCCCGTGATGCAGCACACACTGAAGCTTTCTTT